The 21 T cell receptor beta chains below were found in one sample sequenced in a study of blood T cells in healthy people across ages. Combining a sample-barcoded 5' primer with a J-beta primer mix, a second PCR ran for about 6 to 11 cycles. Each CDR3 protein is one row after TCRdb ran MiXCR on the 5' RACE reads. Among some 670,000 distinct CDR3 sequences listed, 52% were seen once. The sequenced sample consisted of blood. All receptors come from a woman aged 80 or older in good health.

This clonotype has at least ten counts. The chain recombines TRBV20-1 with TRBJ2-3; D is undetermined. V was pared by 2 bases and J by 2 bases, with 8 bases between. The CDR3 loop spans 13 amino acids. Germline loops: CDR1 DFQATT, CDR2 SNEGSKA (reference sequence). CDR3 coding DNA: TGCAGTGCTAGATTGGTTACCACAGATACGCAGTATTTT. This translates into CSARLVTTDTQYF.

This clonotype came up a few times. The chain recombines TRBV28 with TRBJ2-3, with D unresolved. Deletions cut 10 bases from V and 2 bases from J, with 13 bases between. The germline CDR1 and CDR2 sequences are MDHEN and SYDVKM. This CDR3 spans 13 amino acids. CDR3 in DNA: TGTGCCATTACCCCCTGGGACACAGATACGCAGTATTTT. Translating gives CAITPWDTDTQYF.

CDR3 region: CASRWGYTGELFF. Here the CDR3 DNA reads TGTGCCAGCAGGTGGGGGTATACCGGGGAGCTGTTTTTT. V gene TRBV12-3 or TRBV12-4 combines with J gene TRBJ2-2, with D possibly called TRBD1 or TRBD2 (5 bases each). The CDR3 sequence is 13 residues long. The V and J ends lost 6 bases and 5 bases respectively, with 10 bases between them.

The chain carries TRBV5-1 and TRBJ2-5, with no clear D. The germline V and J ends were trimmed by 2 bases and 2 bases, with 13 bases remaining between them. Germline V gene sequence: CDR1 SGHRS, CDR2 YFSETQ. CDR3 length: 15 amino acids. The CDR3 bases are TGCGCCAGCAGCTTTGGGATACACCTACAAGAGACCCAGTACTTC. Translation gives CASSFGIHLQETQYF.

The chain couples TRBV7-2 to TRBJ1-4; D is unclear. Germline CDR1 reads SGHTA; CDR2 reads FQGNSA. This CDR3 is built from 15 residues. Trimming took 4 bases from V and 0 from J, leaving 9 bases between them. In nucleotides, the CDR3 is TGTGCCAGCAGCTCGAAGAGAGCAACTAATGAAAAACTGTTTTTT. Encoded protein: CASSSKRATNEKLFF. The whole variable domain, filled in from reference TRBV7-2 and TRBJ1-4, reads GAGVSQSPSNKVTEKGKDVELRCDPISGHTALYWYRQSLGQGLEFLIYFQGNSAPDKSGLPSDRFSAERTGGSVSTLTIQRTQQEDSAVYLCASSSKRATNEKLFFGSGTQLSVL.

The V call is TRBV12-3 or TRBV12-4, the J call TRBJ1-6, with D uncertain. The CDR3 runs 11 residues. Trimming shortened V by 8 bases and J by 10 bases, and 9 bases separated the two germline ends. CDR3 sequence: CASRLGSPLHF. CDR3 in DNA: TGTGCCAGCCGCCTCGGGTCACCCCTCCACTTT.

In its sample, this clonotype was seen many times. J is TRBJ2-1 and V is TRBV20-1; TRBD1 might be the D (7 bases). CDR3 length: 15 residues. V was cut by 6 bases and J by 3 bases, with 18 bases left in between. The V gene's germline CDR1 is DFQATT and CDR2 SNEGSKA (reference sequence). The CDR3 protein is CSAPNRQGLYNEQFF. CDR3 coding DNA: TGCAGTGCCCCTAATCGACAGGGACTCTACAATGAGCAGTTCTTC.

The rearrangement uses TRBV7-9 and TRBJ2-6; D not certain. The CDR3 contains 16 residues. Germline V lookup: CDR1 SEHNR, CDR2 FQNEAQ (reference sequence). The ends were cut back, 10 bases at V and 0 bases at J, with 16 bases in the middle. The chain's CDR3 is CATVSVTNSGANVLTF. Written as DNA, the CDR3 is TGTGCCACCGTCTCAGTAACGAACTCTGGGGCCAACGTCCTGACTTTC.

This clonotype came up many times. The chain couples TRBV28 to TRBJ2-7, with D unclear. CDR1 is MDHEN and CDR2 is SYDVKM in the germline V gene. The germline V and J ends were trimmed by 3 bases and 8 bases, with 11 bases remaining between them. The CDR3 is made up of 12 amino acids. The CDR3 region is CASSFVSVQQYF. CDR3 DNA sequence: TGTGCCAGCAGTTTTGTGTCGGTGCAGCAGTACTTC.

The table lists this clonotype with many counts. The J gene is TRBJ2-4, the V gene TRBV20-1, with a possible D match to TRBD2 (5 bases). V was clipped by 2 bases and J by 9 bases, with 17 bases between them. CDR1 is DFQATT and CDR2 is SNEGSKA in the germline V gene (reference sequence). This CDR3 spans 14 amino acids. The CDR3: CSARRTVAAGIQYF. CDR3 nucleotides: TGCAGTGCTAGAAGGACTGTCGCGGCGGGCATTCAGTACTTC.

About this clonotype: A read error may be the cause here, since a much bigger clone is one base away. The V call is TRBV3-1, the J call TRBJ1-5, with no clear D. Germline V CDR1 and CDR2: LGHDT, YNNKEL (reference sequence). Trimming pared 4 bases from V and 5 bases from J, leaving 9 bases between. The CDR3 totals 13 residues. This CDR3 reads CASSRNGDQPQHF. In DNA form, the CDR3 reads TGTGCCAGCAGCCGAAACGGCGATCAGCCCCAGCATTTT.

Concerning this clonotype: A much larger clone differs by one base, so this may be a read error. The CDR3 spells CASSQAGTGSLVKQFF. CDR3 bases: TGCGCCAGCAGCCAAGCCGGGACAGGTTCGTTGGTTAAGCAGTTCTTC. The chain has TRBV4-1 and TRBJ2-1; TRBD1 matches 8 bases. Germline V lookup: CDR1 MGHRA, CDR2 YSYEKL. J gave up 11 bases and V 1 base, and 13 bases lay outside the gene matches. CDR3 length equals 16 residues.

There are a few counts of this clonotype. This chain links TRBV2 with TRBJ2-1; 8 nucleotides match TRBD2. With V trimmed by 4 bases and J by 0 bases, 11 bases remained unmatched. The CDR3 sequence is 18 residues long. Germline assignment: CDR1 SNHLY and CDR2 FYNNEI. CDR3 nucleotides: TGTGCCAGCAGTGCGGGACTAGGAAGAACTAGCTCCTACAATGAGCAGTTCTTC. This sequence encodes CASSAGLGRTSSYNEQFF. Based on the CDR3 plus reference TRBV2 and TRBJ2-1, the full variable domain is EPEVTQTPSHQVTQMGQEVILRCVPISNHLYFYWYRQILGQKVEFLVSFYNNEISEKSEIFDDQFSVERPDGSNFTLKIRSTKLEDSAMYFCASSAGLGRTSSYNEQFFGPGTRLTVL.

This clonotype was seen only a few times. The chain has TRBV30 and TRBJ2-7; TRBD1 aligns across 7 bases. Losses at the gene ends were 6 bases for V and 3 bases for J; bases not matched to a gene: 11. This CDR3 spans 14 amino acids. CDR1 and CDR2 from the germline V gene are GTSNPN and SVGIG (reference sequence). Here the CDR3 reads CACDYPGQFYEQYF. The CDR3 DNA is TGTGCCTGTGATTACCCGGGACAGTTCTACGAGCAGTACTTC.

The rearrangement uses TRBV3-1 and TRBJ2-3; D gene ambiguous. CDR3 length: 13 residues. V was trimmed by 6 bases and J by 5 bases, leaving 12 bases between them. In germline, CDR1 is LGHDT, CDR2 YNNKEL (reference sequence). CDR3 DNA sequence: TGTGCCAGCAGGGAAGGCCCGGGAGATACGCAGTATTTT. Residues: CASREGPGDTQYF.

In its sample, this clonotype was seen many times. CDR3 sequence reads: CASSLGLPGVTDTQYF. The CDR3 coding sequence is TGTGCCAGCAGTCTTGGACTCCCCGGTGTCACAGATACGCAGTATTTT. The chain carries TRBV27 and TRBJ2-3, with a weak D call TRBD2 (5 bases). Trimming removed 5 bases from V and 2 bases from J, with 17 bases in between. The CDR3 totals 16 residues. Germline CDR1 is MNHEY and CDR2 is SMNVEV (reference sequence).

There are a few counts of this clonotype. This rearrangement joins TRBV20-1 to TRBJ2-2; a possible D gene is TRBD1 (5 bases). Germline CDR1 is DFQATT and CDR2 is SNEGSKA (reference sequence). The V and J ends lost 2 bases and 5 bases respectively, with 9 bases between them. The CDR3 is 13 residues long. CDR3 coding DNA: TGCAGTGCTAGAATGCAGGGAACCGGGGAGCTGTTTTTT. As protein: CSARMQGTGELFF.

With regard to this clonotype: Being one base from a much bigger clone, this may be a read error. The V gene is TRBV5-6, the J gene TRBJ1-1; D unclear. Germline V gene data show CDR1 as SGHDT and CDR2 as YYEEEE. The CDR3 contains 13 residues. Trimming took off 3 bases at V and 1 base at J, with 7 bases between the two ends. Written as DNA, the CDR3 is TGTGCCAGCAGCTCTACACAGAACACTGAAGCTTTCTTT. Translating gives CASSSTQNTEAFF. Variable domain in full (rest from reference TRBV5-6 and TRBJ1-1): DAGVTQSPTHLIKTRGQQVTLRCSPKSGHDTVSWYQQALGQGPQFIFQYYEEEERQRGNFPDRFSGHQFPNYSSELNVNALLLGDSALYLCASSSTQNTEAFFGQGTRLTVV.

The chain couples TRBV29-1 to TRBJ2-2, with 9 nucleotides matching TRBD2. CDR3 length: 14 residues. With 6 bases clipped from V and 1 base from J, the junction kept 3 bases outside the gene matches. The V gene's germline CDR1 is SQVTM and CDR2 ANQGSEA. The CDR3 DNA follows: TGCAGCGTGGGACTAGCAGAGAACACCGGGGAGCTGTTTTTT. This codes for CSVGLAENTGELFF.

Comment on this clonotype: A much larger clone lies a single base off, so this may be a read error. CDR3 region: CAGSRTGTSGLQETQYF. CDR3 DNA sequence: TGTGCCGGCAGCCGAACCGGGACTAGCGGGCTTCAAGAGACCCAGTACTTC. This chain links TRBV3-1 with TRBJ2-4; 12 bases are a match to TRBD2. The DNA matches TRBJ2-5 better at its end, which makes the J call doubtful. Germline V gene data show CDR1 as LGHDT and CDR2 as YNNKEL (reference sequence). This CDR3 contains 17 residues.

The rearrangement uses TRBV13 and TRBJ2-3; a weak D match, TRBD1 (5 bases). Trimming took 6 bases from V and 6 from J, leaving 16 bases between them. The germline V gene has CDR1 PRHDT and CDR2 FYEKMQ (reference sequence). CDR3 size: 14 residues. CDR3 amino acids: CASSLGSGSDTQYF. In DNA form, the CDR3 reads TGTGCCAGCAGTCTTGGATCAGGGTCGGATACGCAGTATTTT.